This T cell receptor (beta chain) was documented in a study of cytomegalovirus exposure and HLA in healthy donors. Study-wide findings and caveats: Sequencing had likely introduced a cluster of highly shared sequence variants as an artifact. Most TCR sequences were seen very rarely across donors, but some public TCRs occurred in many.

Details on this clone: What it binds is unknown.

CDR3 size: 13 residues. V lost 5 bases, J lost 3 bases, and 9 bases lay in between. Germline values: CDR1 SGHVS, CDR2 FNYEAQ. PCR was performed using 60 Vbeta and 13 Jbeta primers. Here immunoSEQ multiplex PCR was the method, and the copy in TCRdb shows in-frame clones only, minus some. The sample has under 150,000 clones; 83% are singletons. Input material: PBMCs. The chain carries TRBV7-6 and TRBJ2-3; possibly TRBD2 for D (5 bases). The receptor was derived from a girl aged 2 to 9 in good health and CMV-seronegative. The CDR3 nucleotides are TGTGCCAGCAGCCCCCCGGGAACAGATACGCAGTATTTT. This encodes CASSPPGTDTQYF.